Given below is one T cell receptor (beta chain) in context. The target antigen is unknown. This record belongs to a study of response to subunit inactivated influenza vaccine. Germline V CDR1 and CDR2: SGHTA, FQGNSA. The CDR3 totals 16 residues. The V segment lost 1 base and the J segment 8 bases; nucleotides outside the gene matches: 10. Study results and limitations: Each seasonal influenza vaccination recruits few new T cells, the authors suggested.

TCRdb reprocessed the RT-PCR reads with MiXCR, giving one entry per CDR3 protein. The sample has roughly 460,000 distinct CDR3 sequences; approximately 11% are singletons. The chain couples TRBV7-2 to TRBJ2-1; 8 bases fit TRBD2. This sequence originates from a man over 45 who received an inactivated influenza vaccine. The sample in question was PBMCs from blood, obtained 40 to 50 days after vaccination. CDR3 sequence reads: CASSLGLAGQGDEQFF. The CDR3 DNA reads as TGTGCCAGCAGCTTAGGGCTAGCGGGCCAGGGCGATGAGCAGTTCTTC.